This T cell receptor beta chain was identified in a study of blood T cell repertoires in COVID-19. Trimming cost V 7 bases and J 0 bases; bases outside gene matches: 5. The germline V gene encodes CDR1 GTSNPN and CDR2 SVGIG (reference sequence). This CDR3 is built from 15 residues. Produced via immunoSEQ multiplex PCR; TCRdb's table is partial and in-frame only. In the table there are 45,000 or so clones, roughly 80% of which are singletons. The sequencing sample was made of peripheral blood. The origin of this receptor is a man in his 70s with acute or convalescent COVID-19. This sequence joins TRBV30 and TRBJ2-1; 11 bases match TRBD2. Written as DNA, the CDR3 is TGTGCCTTACTAGCGGGGGCTAGCTCCTACAATGAGCAGTTCTTC. Translating it yields CALLAGASSYNEQFF.